These 25 T cell receptor beta chains originate from one sample sequenced in a study of blood T cells in healthy people across ages. Next came a second PCR, run for about 7 to 11 cycles, which used a sample-barcoded 5' primer along with a J-beta primer mix. TCRdb redid the calling of the 5' RACE reads with MiXCR, one entry per CDR3 protein. The table records about 680,000 distinct CDR3 sequences, about 52% of them present only once. Sequencing was done on a sample of blood. Every receptor here comes from an older woman in good health.

The chain joins TRBV5-1 to TRBJ2-7, with 9 bases identical to TRBD1. Per the germline V gene, CDR1 is SGHRS and CDR2 is YFSETQ. The CDR3 runs 15 residues. After removal of 2 bases from V and 3 bases from J, the junction contained 6 bases not matched to a gene. CDR3 residues: CASSLTGGEHYEQYF. The CDR3, as DNA: TGCGCCAGCAGCTTAACAGGGGGCGAACACTACGAGCAGTACTTC.

This chain joins TRBV20-1 and TRBJ2-1; 10 bases align to TRBD2. CDR3 length: 16 residues. J lost 5 bases, V lost 0 bases, and 7 bases had no gene match. Germline-derived CDR1 and CDR2 are DFQATT and SNEGSKA (reference sequence). For the CDR3, the DNA is TGCAGTGCTAGAGATCCGGCTAGCGGGAGTCACAATGAGCAGTTCTTC. It yields the protein CSARDPASGSHNEQFF.

The V gene is TRBV12-3 or TRBV12-4, the J gene TRBJ2-7, with D tentatively TRBD1 or TRBD2 (5 bases each). V was clipped by 6 bases and J by 10 bases, with 16 bases between them. CDR3 size: 12 residues. In DNA, the CDR3 is TGTGCCAGCAGGCTGACGGTCGGGGCACAGTACTTC. This translates into CASRLTVGAQYF.

By share, this clonotype ranks as large. This may be a read error, as it is one base from a much larger clone. The chain has TRBV20-1 and TRBJ2-5, with 9 bases that match TRBD2. Trimming took 0 bases from V and 11 from J; bases not matched to a gene: 13. This CDR3 is built from 15 residues. Germline CDR1 and CDR2: DFQATT and SNEGSKA (reference sequence). CDR3 loop: CSARDWVAGVHEQYF. DNA for the CDR3: TGCAGTGCTAGAGATTGGGTAGCGGGAGTCCATGAGCAGTACTTC.

The CDR3 coding sequence is TGTGCCAGCGGCGCCCGACAGGCGACGACCCAGTACTTC. The encoded protein is CASGARQATTQYF. The V and J genes are TRBV7-8 and TRBJ2-5; a possible D gene is TRBD1 (6 bases). CDR1 and CDR2 from the germline V gene are SGHVS and FQNEAQ. The ends were cut back, 8 bases at V and 7 bases at J, with 17 bases in the middle. The CDR3 runs 13 residues.

Many counts were recorded for this clonotype. This chain uses TRBV14 with TRBJ1-2; 12 bases are a match to TRBD1. This CDR3 comprises 15 residues. Trimming at V came to 4 bases and at J to 4 bases, leaving 4 bases not matched to a gene. CDR1 SGHDN and CDR2 FVKESK come from the germline V gene. The CDR3 nucleotides read TGTGCCAGCAGCCGGGGACAGGGGGCGATCTATGGCTACACCTTC. Protein: CASSRGQGAIYGYTF.

J is TRBJ2-5 and V is TRBV4-1; no definite D call. The CDR3 loop spans 14 amino acids. CDR1 is MGHRA, CDR2 YSYEKL, per germline. Trimming shortened V by 0 bases and J by 3 bases, and 8 bases separated the two germline ends. The CDR3 DNA reads as TGCGCCAGCAGCCAAGACGGACGGAAAGAGACCCAGTACTTC. This translates into CASSQDGRKETQYF.

V and J are TRBV24-1 and TRBJ2-7, with D possibly being TRBD2 (5 bases). The germline gives CDR1 KGHDR, CDR2 SFDVKD. CDR3 length: 15 residues. V was clipped by 4 bases and J by 7 bases, with 19 bases between them. CDR3 amino acids: CATSERGDSYNEQYF. Written as DNA, the CDR3 is TGTGCCACCAGTGAACGGGGAGACTCCTACAATGAGCAGTACTTC.

The chain joins TRBV21-1 to TRBJ2-2; TRBD1, as called in the table, went unchecked against the DNA. TRBV21-1 has pseudogene status. CDR3 length: 14 amino acids. CDR3: CASSPRGNTGELFF. Here the CDR3 DNA reads TGTGCCAGCAGCCCCCGGGGGAACACCGGGGAGCTGTTTTTT.

This chain joins TRBV20-1 and TRBJ2-7; 9 bases agree with TRBD1. Germline CDR1 DFQATT, CDR2 SNEGSKA (reference sequence). The CDR3 consists of 14 residues. Trimming removed 6 bases from V and 4 bases from J; junction bases left unmatched: 10. Here the CDR3 reads CSAMYPGQGYEQYF. The CDR3 DNA sequence: TGCAGTGCCATGTACCCGGGACAGGGATACGAGCAGTACTTC.

This clonotype was seen a single time. The chain recombines TRBV20-1 with TRBJ1-5; D ambiguous. Trimming removed 5 bases at V and 0 bases at J, with 5 bases between. The CDR3 has 12 amino acids. The V gene's germline CDR1 is DFQATT and CDR2 SNEGSKA (reference sequence). CDR3 nucleotide sequence: TGCAGTGCTCGAGGTAGCAATCAGCCCCAGCATTTT. Translated: CSARGSNQPQHF.

This clonotype was seen a single time. V gene TRBV27 combines with J gene TRBJ2-1; 7 bases agree with TRBD2. In germline, CDR1 is MNHEY, CDR2 SMNVEV (reference sequence). This CDR3 is 12 amino acids long. V was pared by 5 bases and J by 15 bases, with 10 bases of the junction left unmatched. In DNA, the CDR3 is TGTGCCAGCAGTACAACTGGACTAGAGACGTTCTTC. Protein: CASSTTGLETFF.

CDR3 sequence reads: CSAKRGSEQYF. As DNA, the CDR3 is TGCAGTGCTAAGAGGGGGAGCGAGCAGTACTTC. V usage is TRBV20-1 and J usage is TRBJ2-7; possibly TRBD1 for D (6 bases). There are 11 residues in the CDR3. V lost 4 bases, J lost 6 bases, and 10 bases lay in between. Germline CDR1 reads DFQATT; CDR2 reads SNEGSKA (reference sequence).

There are a few counts of this clonotype. The V and J genes are TRBV7-9 and TRBJ2-3; the D gene is possibly TRBD2 (6 bases). The germline gives CDR1 SEHNR, CDR2 FQNEAQ (reference sequence). V dropped 2 bases and J dropped 2 bases, with 8 bases sitting between them. This CDR3 is built from 14 residues. CDR3 coding DNA: TGTGCCAGCAGCTTACAGGGACTCACAGATACGCAGTATTTT. Translation gives CASSLQGLTDTQYF.

The CDR3 loop is CASRYRGNTEAFF. CDR3 coding DNA: TGTGCCAGCAGATACAGGGGCAACACTGAAGCTTTCTTT. V gene TRBV6-5 combines with J gene TRBJ1-1, with TRBD1 matching 7 bases. This CDR3 comprises 13 residues. From germline, CDR1 is MNHEY and CDR2 SVGAGI. With 6 bases clipped from V and 2 bases from J, the junction kept 3 bases outside the gene matches.

This clonotype was seen more than once but under ten times. A much larger clone differs by one base, so this may be a read error. This rearrangement joins TRBV7-9 to TRBJ2-6; D is uncertain. This CDR3 is built from 15 residues. Trimming pared 6 bases from V and 0 bases from J, leaving 9 bases between. Per germline, CDR1 SEHNR and CDR2 FQNEAQ (reference sequence). In DNA, the CDR3 is TGTGCCAGCAGTCCTCGGTGCTCTGGGGCCAACGTCCTGACTTTC. It is translated as CASSPRCSGANVLTF.

The V gene is TRBV7-2, the J gene TRBJ2-3; tentative D call: TRBD2 (5 bases). This CDR3 has 15 amino acids. Germline loops: CDR1 SGHTA, CDR2 FQGNSA. V was pared by 4 bases and J by 1 base, with 12 bases between. The CDR3: CASSWVRVGTDTQYF. In nucleotides, the CDR3 is TGTGCCAGCAGCTGGGTGCGGGTGGGCACAGATACGCAGTATTTT.

The V and J genes are TRBV20-1 and TRBJ1-2, with D tentatively TRBD1 (6 bases). This CDR3 contains 12 residues. Trimming pared 1 base from V and 7 bases from J, leaving 10 bases between. The germline gives CDR1 DFQATT, CDR2 SNEGSKA (reference sequence). The CDR3 loop reads CSARGGRSGYTF. The CDR3 nucleotides are TGCAGTGCTAGAGGGGGGCGGAGTGGCTACACCTTC.

Many counts were recorded for this clonotype. This rearrangement joins TRBV5-4 to TRBJ2-3; 7 nucleotides line up with TRBD1. The ends lost 0 bases at V and 4 bases at J; junction bases unmatched: 8. The CDR3 length is 16 residues. Germline loops: CDR1 SGHNT, CDR2 YYREEE (reference sequence). Here the CDR3 reads CASSLGLTGSADTQYF. CDR3 bases: TGTGCCAGCAGCTTGGGTTTGACAGGGAGCGCAGATACGCAGTATTTT.

Concerning this clonotype: Being one base from a much bigger clone, this may be a read error. This chain connects TRBV6-1 to TRBJ2-1, with 12 bases fitting TRBD1. Germline values: CDR1 MNHNS, CDR2 SASEGT. There are 18 residues in the CDR3. V lost 10 bases and J lost 0; bases outside the gene matches: 13. CDR3 sequence reads: CATLPGTGGRSSYNEQFF. Written as DNA, the CDR3 is TGTGCCACCCTCCCCGGGACAGGGGGCAGGAGCTCCTACAATGAGCAGTTCTTC.

This clonotype was seen a single time. Being one base from a much bigger clone, this may be a read error. The V call is TRBV20-1, the J call TRBJ2-5; possible D gene TRBD2, 5 bases. This CDR3 has 16 residues. V lost 3 bases, J lost 11 bases, and 28 bases lay in between. Germline values: CDR1 DFQATT, CDR2 SNEGSKA (reference sequence). Here the CDR3 reads CSASSDPRDSYNEQYF. The CDR3 DNA reads TGCAGTGCTAGTTCCGACCCCCGGGATTCCTACAATGAGCAGTACTTC.

The gene calls are TRBV20-1 and TRBJ2-7, with D possibly TRBD2 on 6 matching bases. There are 11 residues in the CDR3. Trimming cost V 6 bases and J 5 bases, with 11 bases left between them. Germline V CDR1 and CDR2: DFQATT, SNEGSKA (reference sequence). The CDR3 loop reads CSASTSHEQYF. The CDR3 coding sequence is TGCAGTGCCTCGACTAGTCACGAGCAGTACTTC.

This clonotype was picked up a small number of times. This chain connects TRBV3-1 to TRBJ2-5; 8 bases line up with TRBD2. Germline V gives CDR1 LGHDT, CDR2 YNNKEL (reference sequence). This CDR3 has 14 residues. Trimming cost V 4 bases and J 11 bases; bases outside gene matches: 12. As DNA, the CDR3 is TGTGCCAGCAGCCCCAGCGGGGGTTACAATGAGCAGTACTTC. Translated, it gives CASSPSGGYNEQYF.

This clonotype was picked up one time. The V gene is TRBV9, the J gene TRBJ1-1, with no clear D. Germline loops: CDR1 SGDLS, CDR2 YYNGEE. Trimming left V 2 bases short and J 2 bases short, with 7 bases between. The CDR3 length is 13 residues. The CDR3 DNA sequence: TGTGCCAGCAGCGTTGAGTCCAACACTGAAGCTTTCTTT. Translation: CASSVESNTEAFF.

The sample holds a few counts of this clonotype. The chain has TRBV20-1 and TRBJ2-1; D might be TRBD1 or TRBD2, each matching 5 bases. Germline lookup yields CDR1 DFQATT and CDR2 SNEGSKA (reference sequence). Deletions cut 3 bases from V and 8 bases from J, with 20 bases between. The CDR3 sequence is 15 residues long. CDR3 sequence: CSASSWTSGIDEQFF. The CDR3 DNA follows: TGCAGTGCTAGCAGTTGGACATCGGGGATCGATGAGCAGTTCTTC.